Following are 26 T cell receptor beta chains from one sample sequenced in a study of patients and donors after allogeneic stem cell transplantation. TCRdb redid the calling of the RT-PCR reads with MiXCR, one entry per CDR3 protein. The sample comprises about 960,000 distinct CDR3 sequences, about a sixth of which are singletons, and under 6.5% rests with the top ten. The material sequenced was blood, either unsorted or a sorted T cell fraction (not recorded which). These receptors were obtained from a human donor who was either an allogeneic HSCT recipient or a stem cell or donor lymphocyte infusion donor (not recorded which). It is not recorded whose cells these are; they may come from a transplant donor.

The rearrangement links TRBV27 to TRBJ2-7; 10 positions agree with TRBD2. V shed 0 bases and J 2 bases; nucleotides not matched to a gene: 4. This CDR3 comprises 16 residues. The germline V gene has CDR1 MNHEY and CDR2 SMNVEV (reference sequence). The CDR3 spells CASSLSKSGRAYEQYF. The DNA for the CDR3 is TGTGCCAGCAGTTTATCGAAGAGCGGGAGGGCCTACGAGCAGTACTTC.

V gene TRBV6-2 or TRBV6-3 combines with J gene TRBJ1-4; D unclear. CDR1 and CDR2 from the germline V gene are MNHEY and SVGEGT. V was shortened by 6 bases and J by 7 bases, with 21 bases between the two germline ends. This CDR3 is built from 16 residues. The CDR3 DNA is TGTGCCAGCAGATCCGCCATAGGGTTGTGGGGTGAAAAACTGTTTTTT. The encoded protein is CASRSAIGLWGEKLFF.

This clonotype was recorded a few times. V and J are TRBV10-3 and TRBJ1-3; perhaps TRBD1 as D (5 bases). Looked up from germline, CDR1 is ENHRY and CDR2 is SYGVKD. The length of the CDR3 is 16 residues. Trimming pared 6 bases from V and 0 bases from J, leaving 15 bases between. CDR3 sequence reads: CAIRPGLGRSGNTIYF. CDR3 nucleotides: TGTGCCATCAGGCCGGGACTGGGCCGCTCTGGAAACACCATATATTTT.

V and J are TRBV6-2 or TRBV6-3 and TRBJ2-5; 9 nucleotides align to TRBD2. V dropped 2 bases and J dropped 7; count of bases not matched to a gene: 17. This CDR3 has 18 residues. Germline CDR1 and CDR2: MNHEY and SVGEGT. In DNA form, the CDR3 reads TGTGCCAGCAGTTACCCCACTTCGGGGCGGGGGGGCCCTGGGACCCAGTACTTC. The encoded protein is CASSYPTSGRGGPGTQYF.

This clonotype was recorded a few times. The chain links TRBV6-1 to TRBJ1-5, with 7 bases that match TRBD1. From germline, CDR1 is MNHNS and CDR2 SASEGT. V gave up 5 bases and J gave up 6 bases; unmatched junction bases: 10. The CDR3 totals 15 residues. CDR3 nucleotides: TGTGCCAGCAGTACACGACAGGGATCGGCTCAGCCCCAGCATTTT. As protein: CASSTRQGSAQPQHF.

This chain connects TRBV2 to TRBJ2-7; the D is unclear. V lost 1 base and J 2 bases, leaving 6 bases between the germline ends. The germline V gene has CDR1 SNHLY and CDR2 FYNNEI. The CDR3 extends over 13 amino acids. CDR3 DNA sequence: TGTGCCAGCAGTGAAGGCCGGACCTACGAGCAGTACTTC. This gives the protein CASSEGRTYEQYF.

The chain couples TRBV6-2 or TRBV6-3 to TRBJ2-3; D not resolved. V lost 6 bases and J lost 4, with 11 bases in between. Per the germline V gene, CDR1 is MNHEY and CDR2 is SVGEGT. The CDR3 sequence is 13 residues long. The CDR3 region is CASRFPLPDTQYF. CDR3 sequence (DNA): TGTGCCAGCAGATTTCCCCTTCCAGATACGCAGTATTTT.

This clonotype was seen only a few times. The chain is built from TRBV29-1 and TRBJ1-2; maybe TRBD1 (5 bases). V was pared by 6 bases and J by 6 bases, with 17 bases between. Germline CDR1 reads SQVTM; CDR2 reads ANQGSEA. This CDR3 region has 13 residues. The CDR3 reads CSVLTDYQDGYTF. The DNA for the CDR3 is TGCAGCGTCTTGACAGACTATCAGGATGGCTACACCTTC.

CDR3 residues: CASSLFSSREWTGELFF. DNA for the CDR3: TGTGCCAGCAGCTTGTTTTCGTCGCGGGAGTGGACCGGGGAGCTGTTTTTT. V is TRBV5-5 and J is TRBJ2-2; 7 bases agree with TRBD2. Germline V CDR1 and CDR2: SGHKS, YYEKEE (reference sequence). The CDR3 has 17 residues. With 1 base clipped from V and 5 bases from J, the junction kept 11 bases outside the gene matches.

This sequence joins TRBV6-2 or TRBV6-3 and TRBJ1-5; 12 bases agree with TRBD1. The V gene's germline CDR1 is MNHEY and CDR2 SVGEGT. V was clipped by 6 bases and J by 7 bases; unmatched bases: 7. This CDR3 comprises 15 residues. This chain's CDR3 is CASSRDRGLVQPQHF. DNA of the CDR3: TGTGCCAGCAGCCGGGACAGGGGGCTAGTCCAGCCCCAGCATTTT.

Of note for this clonotype: This is likely a read error, given that the CDR3 carries no conserved phenylalanine or tryptophan at its end. J is TRBJ1-1 and V is TRBV27, with D possibly TRBD1 on 5 matching bases. Trimming took 4 bases from V and 5 from J, leaving 11 bases between them. The CDR3 length is 13 residues. The germline gives CDR1 MNHEY, CDR2 SMNVEV (reference sequence). The CDR3 DNA reads TGTGCCAGCAGTTCCCCCGGGGGAACTGAAGCTTTCCTT. Encoded protein: CASSSPGGTEAFL.

The chain joins TRBV12-3 or TRBV12-4 to TRBJ1-5; D unclear. V was cut by 7 bases and J by 1 base, with 17 bases left in between. The CDR3 covers 16 residues. CDR3 region: CASTSLDRGSNQPQHF. The CDR3 coding sequence is TGTGCCAGCACCTCGCTAGACCGCGGGAGCAATCAGCCCCAGCATTTT.

This chain connects TRBV5-4 to TRBJ2-1; D perhaps matches TRBD1 (5 bases). CDR1 SGHNT and CDR2 YYREEE come from the germline V gene (reference sequence). The length of the CDR3 is 16 residues. Trimming stripped 4 bases from V and 6 bases from J, with 20 bases between. Here the CDR3 DNA reads TGTGCCAGCAGCCCCGACCTTAGACCCCAGGGCAATGAGCAGTTCTTC. Residues: CASSPDLRPQGNEQFF.

This clonotype was seen a few times. The chain is built from TRBV10-3 and TRBJ2-1, with D unresolved. This CDR3 is built from 11 residues. The germline V gene encodes CDR1 ENHRY and CDR2 SYGVKD. The V gene lost 3 bases and the J gene lost 7 bases, with 4 bases spanning the gap. The CDR3 nucleotides are TGTGCCATCAGTGATGTGAATGAGCAGTTCTTC. Translated, it gives CAISDVNEQFF.

The chain uses TRBV4-3 and TRBJ1-6; 7 bases line up with TRBD1. With 4 bases clipped from V and 5 bases from J, the junction kept 8 bases outside the gene matches. Germline V gives CDR1 LGHNA, CDR2 YSLEER. The CDR3 consists of 16 residues. The CDR3 coding sequence is TGCGCCAGCAGCCCTTTTCCAGACAGGGATAATTCACCCCTCCACTTT. The encoded protein is CASSPFPDRDNSPLHF.

This clonotype was seen more than once but under ten times. CDR3: CASSPGGAGVGELFF. CDR3 DNA sequence: TGCGCCAGCAGCCCGGGGGGCGCAGGGGTCGGGGAGCTGTTTTTT. The chain couples TRBV4-3 to TRBJ2-2, with a possible D match to TRBD2 (7 bases). Trimming shortened V by 4 bases and J by 7 bases, and 16 bases separated the two germline ends. CDR1 and CDR2 (germline): LGHNA, YSLEER. This CDR3 has 15 residues.

This clonotype was recorded a few times. The chain links TRBV7-2 to TRBJ1-5, with D possibly being TRBD1 (6 bases). The CDR3 is 15 residues long. Germline values: CDR1 SGHTA, CDR2 FQGNSA. Trimming removed 5 bases from V and 3 bases from J, with 14 bases in between. CDR3 amino acids: CASSVSGQTNQPQHF. The CDR3 DNA is TGTGCCAGCAGCGTGAGCGGACAGACCAATCAGCCCCAGCATTTT.

This clonotype occurred a few times. Germline is not matched at one junction end, which may reflect a read error. The rearrangement links TRBV5-1 to TRBJ2-7; 7 nucleotides agree with TRBD1. The CDR3 is 15 amino acids. The germline V gene has CDR1 SGHRS and CDR2 YFSETQ. The CDR3 DNA is TGCGCCAGCACCTTGGAGGACAGGCGGGTCCACGAGCAGTACTTC. Protein sequence: CASTLEDRRVHEQYF.

The chain joins TRBV19 to TRBJ1-1; D not certain. This CDR3 comprises 13 residues. V was trimmed by 3 bases and J by 7 bases, leaving 12 bases between them. The germline V gene has CDR1 LNHDA and CDR2 SQIVND (reference sequence). CDR3 in amino acids: CASSIRGLGEAFF. The CDR3 DNA reads TGTGCCAGTAGTATCCGGGGTCTGGGTGAAGCTTTCTTT.

J is TRBJ2-5 and V is TRBV19, with D possibly matching TRBD2 (5 bases). V lost 6 bases, J lost 2 bases, and 16 bases lay in between. This CDR3 contains 15 residues. The germline V gene encodes CDR1 LNHDA and CDR2 SQIVND (reference sequence). The CDR3 loop reads CASSPGLRGQETQYF. CDR3 DNA: TGTGCCAGTAGCCCCGGGCTACGGGGACAAGAGACCCAGTACTTC.

V is TRBV29-1 and J is TRBJ1-1; TRBD1 might be the D (6 bases). Germline CDR1 reads SQVTM; CDR2 reads ANQGSEA. The ends were cut back, 4 bases at V and 3 bases at J, with 24 bases in the middle. The length of the CDR3 is 17 residues. This CDR3 is CSVVGGGVGQVYTEAFF. For the CDR3, the DNA is TGCAGCGTTGTAGGGGGAGGGGTAGGTCAAGTGTACACTGAAGCTTTCTTT. The full variable domain, completed using reference TRBV29-1 and TRBJ1-1, is SAVISQKPSRDICQRGTSLTIQCQVDSQVTMMFWYRQQPGQSLTLIATANQGSEATYESGFVIDKFPISRPNLTFSTLTVSNMSPEDSSIYLCSVVGGGVGQVYTEAFFGQGTRLTVV.

V usage is TRBV25-1 and J usage is TRBJ1-2; TRBD1 agrees at 7 bases. The germline V gene encodes CDR1 MGHDK and CDR2 SYGVNS. V was clipped by 4 bases and J by 7 bases; unmatched bases: 12. The CDR3 is 15 residues long. The CDR3 DNA follows: TGTGCCAGCAGTGGACCAGACAGGGCTGGCTCTGGCTACACCTTC. Amino acids: CASSGPDRAGSGYTF.

In its sample, this clonotype was seen a few times. The chain joins TRBV20-1 to TRBJ1-2; 10 bases align to TRBD1. V shed 0 bases, J shed 7 bases, and the junction held 5 bases outside the gene matches. CDR1 and CDR2 from the germline V gene are DFQATT and SNEGSKA (reference sequence). CDR3 size: 14 residues. The CDR3 spells CSARDAGTGAGYTF. CDR3 nucleotides: TGCAGTGCTAGAGACGCCGGGACAGGGGCTGGCTACACCTTC.

This clonotype was counted only a few times. The chain couples TRBV12-3 or TRBV12-4 to TRBJ2-2, with a tentative D call TRBD2 (5 bases). V gave up 6 bases and J gave up 0 bases, with 14 bases separating them. The CDR3 is 16 amino acids. The CDR3 reads CASRPAGRANTGELFF. The DNA for the CDR3 is TGTGCCAGCAGACCCGCGGGCCGGGCGAACACCGGGGAGCTGTTTTTT.

The chain recombines TRBV24-1 with TRBJ2-5; D remains unclear. Germline CDR1 and CDR2: KGHDR and SFDVKD. The V end was cut by 3 bases, the J end by 5 bases, with 15 bases between. The CDR3 has 15 amino acids. In DNA, the CDR3 is TGTGCCACCAGTGATCCCGGCTGGGAAGGGGAGACCCAGTACTTC. This translates into CATSDPGWEGETQYF.

DNA of the CDR3: TGTGCCAGCAGTTTCGGCGGGGCCGCTGAAAAACTGTTTTTT. This translates into CASSFGGAAEKLFF. The V gene is TRBV12-3 or TRBV12-4, the J gene TRBJ1-4, with D possibly being TRBD1 (5 bases). Trimming took 3 bases from V and 7 from J, leaving 12 bases between them. CDR3 length equals 14 residues.